A selection of T cell receptor beta chains follows, all from one sample in a study of T cell responses to AZD1222 COVID-19 vaccine. Using immunoSEQ multiplex PCR, the repertoire was profiled, and TCRdb retains in-frame clones only, with some absent. This table holds around 110,000 clones, 80% to 90% found once. This sample comprised peripheral blood, obtained on day 0 of MenACWY control vaccination. These receptors all come from an adult in good health. Both conserved end residues are part of each CDR3. Fields, in order: V gene, clone size, D gene, J gene, CDR3 protein, CDR3 DNA. A D gene is named only where the DNA matches it firmly. Expanded clones get a size class; other rows say once, few or many, or leave the size out.

v_gene: TRBV5-1
abundance: few
d_gene: TRBD1
j_gene: TRBJ1-2
CDR3aa: CASSSGTGVSYGYTF
CDR3nt: TGCGCCAGCAGCTCCGGGACAGGAGTTTCCTATGGCTACACCTTC

v_gene: TRBV5-4
abundance: NA
d_gene: NA
j_gene: TRBJ1-5
CDR3aa: CASSFGGGWGNQPQHF
CDR3nt: TGTGCCAGCAGCTTTGGAGGGGGTTGGGGCAATCAGCCCCAGCATTTT

v_gene: TRBV9
abundance: NA
d_gene: TRBD1
j_gene: TRBJ1-4
CDR3aa: CASSVRQGGVEKLFF
CDR3nt: TGTGCCAGCAGCGTAAGACAGGGGGGAGTTGAAAAACTGTTTTTT

v_gene: TRBV27
abundance: NA
d_gene: NA
j_gene: TRBJ2-5
CDR3aa: CASSLRSGPWDIQETQYF
CDR3nt: TGTGCCAGCAGTTTAAGGTCCGGGCCCTGGGATATCCAAGAGACCCAGTACTTC

v_gene: TRBV28
abundance: NA
d_gene: TRBD1
j_gene: TRBJ2-7
CDR3aa: CASSFPGQRYEQYF
CDR3nt: TGTGCCAGCAGTTTTCCGGGACAGAGATACGAGCAGTACTTC

v_gene: TRBV7-2
abundance: NA
d_gene: TRBD2
j_gene: TRBJ2-3
CDR3aa: CASSLGLGLGLAGVTQYF
CDR3nt: TGTGCCAGCAGCTTAGGTTTGGGGTTGGGACTAGCGGGGGTGACGCAGTATTTT

v_gene: TRBV2
abundance: few
d_gene: TRBD1
j_gene: TRBJ1-2
CDR3aa: CASAGGAGMDGYTF
CDR3nt: TGTGCCAGCGCAGGGGGGGCGGGTATGGATGGCTACACCTTC

v_gene: TRBV6-2/TRBV6-3
abundance: NA
d_gene: NA
j_gene: TRBJ1-3
CDR3aa: CASSRDFSGNTIYF
CDR3nt: TGTGCCAGCAGTCGGGACTTCTCTGGAAACACCATATATTTT

v_gene: TRBV5-6
abundance: NA
d_gene: NA
j_gene: TRBJ2-3
CDR3aa: CASSFGQADTQYF
CDR3nt: TGTGCCAGCAGCTTTGGGCAGGCAGATACGCAGTATTTT

v_gene: TRBV4-1
abundance: NA
d_gene: NA
j_gene: TRBJ1-4
CDR3aa: CASSPRETQQKLFF
CDR3nt: TGCGCCAGCAGCCCCAGGGAAACACAGCAAAAACTGTTTTTT

v_gene: TRBV27
abundance: NA
d_gene: TRBD1
j_gene: TRBJ1-2
CDR3aa: CASSLYQGAFYGYTF
CDR3nt: TGTGCCAGCAGTTTATACCAGGGGGCCTTTTATGGCTACACCTTC

v_gene: TRBV5-1
abundance: NA
d_gene: NA
j_gene: TRBJ2-5
CDR3aa: CASSLDTDRRSLVQETQYF
CDR3nt: TGCGCCAGCAGCTTGGATACGGACAGACGGTCGTTGGTGCAAGAGACCCAGTACTTC

v_gene: TRBV7-8
abundance: NA
d_gene: NA
j_gene: TRBJ2-2
CDR3aa: CASSQRGDRGFGELFF
CDR3nt: TGTGCCAGCAGCCAGCGGGGGGACAGGGGTTTCGGGGAGCTGTTTTTT

v_gene: TRBV7-2
abundance: NA
d_gene: TRBD2
j_gene: TRBJ2-7
CDR3aa: CASSSGGPSYEQYF
CDR3nt: TGTGCCAGCAGCTCGGGGGGGCCTTCCTACGAGCAGTACTTC

v_gene: TRBV5-4
abundance: few
d_gene: NA
j_gene: TRBJ2-5
CDR3aa: CASSSGSQETQYF
CDR3nt: TGTGCCAGCAGCTCCGGGAGTCAAGAGACCCAGTACTTC

v_gene: TRBV12-3/TRBV12-4
abundance: few
d_gene: NA
j_gene: TRBJ1-2
CDR3aa: CASSPTGSNGYTF
CDR3nt: TGTGCCAGCAGTCCGACAGGAAGTAATGGCTACACCTTC

v_gene: TRBV10-3
abundance: NA
d_gene: TRBD1
j_gene: TRBJ2-1
CDR3aa: CAISAGQGAYEQFF
CDR3nt: TGTGCCATCAGTGCCGGACAGGGGGCCTATGAGCAGTTCTTC

v_gene: TRBV29-1
abundance: once
d_gene: NA
j_gene: TRBJ2-7
CDR3aa: CSVEDSVGGYEQYF
CDR3nt: TGCAGCGTTGAAGATTCGGTAGGGGGCTACGAGCAGTACTTC

v_gene: TRBV2
abundance: NA
d_gene: TRBD1
j_gene: TRBJ1-4
CDR3aa: CASLIPGQGMFF
CDR3nt: TGTGCCAGCCTAATTCCGGGACAGGGAATGTTTTTT

v_gene: TRBV15
abundance: NA
d_gene: NA
j_gene: TRBJ2-5
CDR3aa: CATALGQETQYF
CDR3nt: TGTGCCACCGCCCTAGGGCAAGAGACCCAGTACTTC

v_gene: TRBV7-2
abundance: NA
d_gene: TRBD2
j_gene: TRBJ2-7
CDR3aa: CASSLYPTSGGDAFEQYF
CDR3nt: TGTGCCAGCAGCTTATATCCTACTAGCGGGGGGGACGCCTTCGAGCAGTACTTC

v_gene: TRBV6-6
abundance: NA
d_gene: NA
j_gene: TRBJ1-4
CDR3aa: CASSYLLPRTEEKLFF
CDR3nt: TGTGCCAGCAGTTACTTACTCCCTCGGACGGAGGAAAAACTGTTTTTT

v_gene: TRBV7-8
abundance: NA
d_gene: TRBD2
j_gene: TRBJ2-5
CDR3aa: CASSLAQRGGKSLDQYF
CDR3nt: TGTGCCAGCAGCTTAGCTCAGCGGGGGGGCAAAAGTTTGGACCAGTACTTC

v_gene: TRBV27
abundance: NA
d_gene: TRBD2
j_gene: TRBJ2-5
CDR3aa: CASSAQRGVQETQYF
CDR3nt: TGTGCCAGCAGCGCACAGCGGGGGGTTCAAGAGACCCAGTACTTC

v_gene: TRBV28
abundance: NA
d_gene: NA
j_gene: TRBJ1-2
CDR3aa: CASSGPSRRGYTF
CDR3nt: TGTGCCAGCAGTGGTCCTAGCCGTAGGGGCTACACCTTC

v_gene: TRBV5-5
abundance: NA
d_gene: NA
j_gene: TRBJ2-5
CDR3aa: CASSPRNSRETQYF
CDR3nt: TGTGCCAGCAGCCCCCGGAACTCCCGAGAGACCCAGTACTTC

v_gene: TRBV3-1/TRBV3-2
abundance: NA
d_gene: NA
j_gene: TRBJ2-5
CDR3aa: CASGTQGLKTQYF
CDR3nt: TGTGCCAGCGGGACCCAGGGATTGAAGACCCAGTACTTC

v_gene: TRBV10-3
abundance: NA
d_gene: TRBD1
j_gene: TRBJ2-5
CDR3aa: CAIRGQGAGTGETQYF
CDR3nt: TGTGCCATCAGGGGACAGGGGGCGGGGACCGGAGAGACCCAGTACTTC

v_gene: TRBV29-1
abundance: NA
d_gene: NA
j_gene: TRBJ2-5
CDR3aa: CSARRASVGTQYF
CDR3nt: TGCAGCGCCCGAAGGGCTAGCGTTGGGACCCAGTACTTC

v_gene: TRBV30
abundance: NA
d_gene: NA
j_gene: TRBJ1-6
CDR3aa: CAWSMTRANSPLHF
CDR3nt: TGTGCCTGGAGCATGACCCGAGCAAATTCACCCCTCCACTTT

v_gene: TRBV18
abundance: NA
d_gene: NA
j_gene: TRBJ1-1
CDR3aa: CASSRNRTPSRATNTEAFF
CDR3nt: TGTGCCAGCTCACGAAACCGGACCCCAAGCCGGGCGACGAACACTGAAGCTTTCTTT

v_gene: TRBV4-2
abundance: once
d_gene: NA
j_gene: TRBJ2-7
CDR3aa: CASSQEGQGSSYEQYF
CDR3nt: TGTGCCAGCAGCCAAGAGGGCCAGGGCAGCTCCTACGAGCAGTACTTC

v_gene: TRBV6-1
abundance: NA
d_gene: NA
j_gene: TRBJ1-2
CDR3aa: CAALAGMQHGYTF
CDR3nt: TGTGCCGCCCTCGCCGGGATGCAACATGGCTACACCTTC